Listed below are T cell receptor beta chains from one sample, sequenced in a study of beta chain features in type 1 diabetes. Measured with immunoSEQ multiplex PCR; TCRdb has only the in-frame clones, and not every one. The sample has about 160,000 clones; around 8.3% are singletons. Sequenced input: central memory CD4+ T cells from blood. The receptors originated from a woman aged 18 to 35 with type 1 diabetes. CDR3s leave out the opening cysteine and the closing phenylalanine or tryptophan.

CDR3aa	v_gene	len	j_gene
ASSLALSGTVF	TRBV5-6	11	TRBJ1-4
AWSQAYTDTQY	TRBV30	11	TRBJ2-3
ASSLVEDGYT	TRBV7-9	10	TRBJ1-2
ASSLGRGTDTQY	TRBV5-1	12	TRBJ2-3
ASRAQGRPPNEQF	TRBV28	13	TRBJ2-1
ASSLDAGGSF	TRBV7-2	10	TRBJ2-1
ASSEGGQGVAEAF	TRBV2	13	TRBJ1-1
ASSLSTGQETQY	TRBV6-5	12	TRBJ2-5
ASSLRYNEQF	TRBV11-1	10	TRBJ2-1
ASSLGEANEQF	TRBV11-2	11	TRBJ2-1
ASSEIQAYEQY	TRBV2	11	TRBJ2-7
ASSPGTGSYEQY	TRBV6-5	12	TRBJ2-7
ASGPGNYGYT	TRBV5-1	10	TRBJ1-2
ASSLEPTDTQY	TRBV5-1	11	TRBJ2-3
ASKLNTDTQY	TRBV28	10	TRBJ2-3
ASSRQGNYEQY	TRBV19	11	TRBJ2-7
ASTESSSYEQY	TRBV28	11	TRBJ2-7
AISESGAAEQY	TRBV10-3	11	TRBJ2-7
ASSLGGGNQPQH	TRBV11-2	12	TRBJ1-5
ASSLESTYEQY	TRBV5-1	11	TRBJ2-7
ASSTQGSSEQY	TRBV6-5	11	TRBJ2-7
ATETRVSNTGELF	TRBV10-3	13	TRBJ2-2
ASSSRDRGGTQY	TRBV9	12	TRBJ2-3
ASRDPGQGGMNTEAF	TRBV27	15	TRBJ1-1
ASSLKGQRTGELF	TRBV7-2	13	TRBJ2-2
SAKGQGGGTEAF	TRBV29-1	12	TRBJ1-1
ASSNPTGENTGELF	TRBV21-1	14	TRBJ2-2
ASSRTGKETQY	TRBV5-4	11	TRBJ2-5
ASSTGGGRRDTQY	TRBV4-3	13	TRBJ2-3
ASSSPSGGDEQY	TRBV11-2	12	TRBJ2-7
ASSLERGGTYNEQF	TRBV5-6	14	TRBJ2-1
ASSRHRGLAGGHRETQY	TRBV7-9	17	TRBJ2-5
ASSQGGAQPQH	TRBV14	11	TRBJ1-5
ASSPRQGTETQY	TRBV18	12	TRBJ2-5
SAIRDEQF	TRBV20-1	8	TRBJ2-1
ASRLSRAGELF	TRBV6-5	11	TRBJ2-2
AIREAAVPNNEQF	TRBV6-6	13	TRBJ2-1
ASSQERGGSTYNEQF	TRBV4-2	15	TRBJ2-1
ASSSGGGAASYNEQF	TRBV5-1	15	TRBJ2-1
ASSPDRTYEQY	TRBV18	11	TRBJ2-7
ASSDKPHRSLTNEKLF	TRBV6-1	16	TRBJ1-4